The source of this T cell receptor (beta chain) is a study of chemoradiotherapy in HPV16-positive cancers. Notes on the study in general: HPV-specific T cells were functionally defined from only a couple of HPV16-positive patients.

With 3 bases removed from V and 5 bases from J, the gap between germline ends came to 10 bases. This CDR3 spans 14 amino acids. Germline V CDR1 and CDR2: SGHVS, FQNEAQ. Notes on this clone: What it recognizes is unknown.

This table comes from immunoSEQ multiplex PCR, and its TCRdb copy is limited to in-frame clones, with some not included. In the table there are around 5,300 clones, 86% of which are singletons. Repertoires were sampled repeatedly during chemoradiotherapy. This clonotype was sampled from a human donor with HPV-associated anogenital cancer. Sequences were derived from tumor tissue, sampled from a patient who underwent chemoradiotherapy. The chain joins TRBV7-8 to TRBJ1-4, with D unresolved. In nucleotides, the CDR3 is TGTGCCAGCAGCTTTGGACGGGGAAATGAAAAACTGTTTTTT. Residues: CASSFGRGNEKLFF.